This T cell receptor beta chain was recorded in a study of metastatic and nonmetastatic thyroid tumors. No patient received treatment before thyroid surgery. Via MiXCR, TCRdb re-called the PCR reads. This repertoire shows about 69,000 clones, 11% to 15% found once; its top ten account for approximately 7%. The V gene lost 4 bases and the J gene lost 5 bases, with 17 bases spanning the gap. This CDR3 comprises 15 residues. The germline CDR1 and CDR2 sequences are MRHNA and SNTAGT. This clone was observed many times. The sample taken for sequencing was blood. The sequence was obtained from a male donor with papillary thyroid cancer or a benign thyroid nodule (not recorded which). Some clones in this sample may be carry-over from other donors' samples. The chain recombines TRBV6-4 with TRBJ1-1, with a tentative D call TRBD1 (5 bases). The CDR3 sequence is CASSVCEQALTEAFF. CDR3 DNA sequence: TGTGCCAGCAGTGTCTGTGAACAGGCTCTGACTGAAGCTTTCTTT.